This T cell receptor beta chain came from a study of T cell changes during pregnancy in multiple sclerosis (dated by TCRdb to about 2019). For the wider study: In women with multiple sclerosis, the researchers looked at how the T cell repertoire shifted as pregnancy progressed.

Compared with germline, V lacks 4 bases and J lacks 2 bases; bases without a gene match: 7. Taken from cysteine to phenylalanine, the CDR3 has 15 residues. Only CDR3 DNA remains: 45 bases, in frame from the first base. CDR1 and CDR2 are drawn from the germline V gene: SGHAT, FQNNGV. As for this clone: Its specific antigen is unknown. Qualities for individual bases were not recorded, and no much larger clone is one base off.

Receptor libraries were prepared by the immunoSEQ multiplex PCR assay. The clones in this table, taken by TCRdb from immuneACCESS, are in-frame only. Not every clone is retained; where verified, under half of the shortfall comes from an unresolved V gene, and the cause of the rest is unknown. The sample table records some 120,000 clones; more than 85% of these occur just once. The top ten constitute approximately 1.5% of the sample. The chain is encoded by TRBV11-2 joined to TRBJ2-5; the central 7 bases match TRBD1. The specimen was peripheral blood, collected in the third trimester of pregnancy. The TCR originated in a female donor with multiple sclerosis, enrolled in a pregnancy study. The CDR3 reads CASSWWGTAQETQYF. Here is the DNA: TGTGCCAGCAGCTGGTGGGGGACAGCTCAAGAGACCCAGTACTTC.